This T cell receptor beta chain was captured by sequencing in a study of T cell responses to AZD1222 COVID-19 vaccine. Trimming took off 0 bases at V and 0 bases at J, with 11 bases between the two ends. The germline gives CDR1 LNHDA, CDR2 SQIVND (reference sequence). This CDR3 comprises 16 residues. The protocol was immunoSEQ multiplex PCR, while the TCRdb copy is restricted to in-frame clones and leaves out a portion. The sample comprises 85,000 or so clones, about 93% of which are singletons, and approximately 10% rests with the top ten. Material: peripheral blood, obtained 28 days after the second AZD1222 dose. V and J are TRBV19 and TRBJ1-1; D gene uncertain. The clonotype was recovered from an adult who received the AZD1222 COVID-19 vaccine. The CDR3: CASSIDGNTLNTEAFF. The CDR3 DNA reads TGTGCCAGTAGTATAGATGGGAACACCCTGAACACTGAAGCTTTCTTT.